This TCR beta chain was sequenced for a study of blood T cell repertoires in COVID-19. In the study overall: Samples taken during acute and convalescent COVID-19 were collected in the United States, Italy and Spain. The cDNA or gDNA used as material had been derived from T cells, B-cell-depleted T cells, or PBMCs.

Original handling: The assay estimated nucleated cells by amplifying reference gene primers. The method was immunoSEQ multiplex PCR; TCRdb's version includes in-frame clones alone and lacks a portion of them. Clone size and the V and J calls come from that table; the DNA yielded D and trimming. The table includes approximately 210,000 clones, approximately 81% detected once. Losses at the gene ends were 2 bases for V and 2 bases for J; bases not matched to a gene: 5. Germline V gene sequence: CDR1 ENHRY, CDR2 SYGVKD. CDR3 length: 18 residues. The sequenced material came from peripheral blood. The chain joins TRBV10-3 to TRBJ2-5, with TRBD2 matching over 16 bases. The TCR originated in a human donor in a cohort sampled during active COVID-19. CDR3 in DNA: TGTGCCATCAGTGAGGGATTGGGACTAGCGGGGGGGCAAGAGACCCAGTACTTC. Protein product: CAISEGLGLAGGQETQYF.